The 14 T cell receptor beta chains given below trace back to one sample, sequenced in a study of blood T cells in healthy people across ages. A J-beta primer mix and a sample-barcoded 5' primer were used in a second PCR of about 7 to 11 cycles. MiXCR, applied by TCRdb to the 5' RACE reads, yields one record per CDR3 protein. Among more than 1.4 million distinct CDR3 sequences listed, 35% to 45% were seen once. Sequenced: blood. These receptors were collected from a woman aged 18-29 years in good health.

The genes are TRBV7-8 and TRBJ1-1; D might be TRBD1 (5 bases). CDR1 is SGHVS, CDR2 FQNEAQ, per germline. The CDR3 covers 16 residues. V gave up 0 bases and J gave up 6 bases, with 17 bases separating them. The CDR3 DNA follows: TGTGCCAGCAGCTTAGCTATTGTGGGACCGGGGGCTGAAGCTTTCTTT. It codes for CASSLAIVGPGAEAFF.

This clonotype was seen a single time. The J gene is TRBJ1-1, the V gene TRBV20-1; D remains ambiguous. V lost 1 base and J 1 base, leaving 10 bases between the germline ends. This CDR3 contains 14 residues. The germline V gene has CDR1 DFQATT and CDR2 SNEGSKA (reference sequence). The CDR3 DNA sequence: TGCAGTGCTAGAGTACGGAACCCGAACACTGAAGCTTTCTTT. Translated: CSARVRNPNTEAFF.

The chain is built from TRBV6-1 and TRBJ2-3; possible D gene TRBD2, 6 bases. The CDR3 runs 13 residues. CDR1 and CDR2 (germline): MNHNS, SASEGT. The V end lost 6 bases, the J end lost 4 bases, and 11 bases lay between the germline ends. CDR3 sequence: CASRMTSADTQYF. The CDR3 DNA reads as TGTGCCAGCAGGATGACTAGTGCAGATACGCAGTATTTT.

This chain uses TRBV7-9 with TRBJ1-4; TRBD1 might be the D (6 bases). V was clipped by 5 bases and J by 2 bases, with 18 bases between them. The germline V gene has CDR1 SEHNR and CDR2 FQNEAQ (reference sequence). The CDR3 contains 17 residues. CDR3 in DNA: TGTGCCAGCAGCGGTCCGGGACATGCACCTACTAATGAAAAACTGTTTTTT. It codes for CASSGPGHAPTNEKLFF.

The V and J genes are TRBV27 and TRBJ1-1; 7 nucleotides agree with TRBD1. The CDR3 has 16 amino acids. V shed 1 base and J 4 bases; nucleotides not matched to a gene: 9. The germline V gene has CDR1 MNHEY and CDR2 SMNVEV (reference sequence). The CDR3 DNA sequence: TGTGCCAGCAGTTTATATAGTGGGTCAGGGGGCACTGAAGCTTTCTTT. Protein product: CASSLYSGSGGTEAFF.

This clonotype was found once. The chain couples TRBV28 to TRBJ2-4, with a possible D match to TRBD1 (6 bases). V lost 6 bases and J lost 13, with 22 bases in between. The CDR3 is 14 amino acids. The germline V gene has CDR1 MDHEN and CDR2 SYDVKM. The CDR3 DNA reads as TGTGCCAGCAGCTACGGACAGTGGGCGAAAGAGCAGTACTTC. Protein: CASSYGQWAKEQYF.

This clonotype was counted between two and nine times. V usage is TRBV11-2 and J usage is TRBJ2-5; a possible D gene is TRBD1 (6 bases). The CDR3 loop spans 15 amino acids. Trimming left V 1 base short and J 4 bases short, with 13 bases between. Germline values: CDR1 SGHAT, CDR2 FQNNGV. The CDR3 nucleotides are TGTGCCAGCAGCTTAGTCCCGGACAGCTCAGAGACCCAGTACTTC. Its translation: CASSLVPDSSETQYF.

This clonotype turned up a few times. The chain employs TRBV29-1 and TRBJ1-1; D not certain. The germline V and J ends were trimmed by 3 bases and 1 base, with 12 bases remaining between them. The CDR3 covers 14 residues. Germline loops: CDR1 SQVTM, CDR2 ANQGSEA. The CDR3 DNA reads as TGCAGCGTTGACCCGGGCAGGACGAACACTGAAGCTTTCTTT. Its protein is CSVDPGRTNTEAFF.

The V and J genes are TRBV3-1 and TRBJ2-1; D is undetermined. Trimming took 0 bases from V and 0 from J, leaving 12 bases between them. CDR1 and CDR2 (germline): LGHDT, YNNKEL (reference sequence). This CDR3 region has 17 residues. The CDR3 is CASSQEGSLSSYNEQFF. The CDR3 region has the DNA TGTGCCAGCAGCCAAGAGGGCTCACTCAGCTCCTACAATGAGCAGTTCTTC.

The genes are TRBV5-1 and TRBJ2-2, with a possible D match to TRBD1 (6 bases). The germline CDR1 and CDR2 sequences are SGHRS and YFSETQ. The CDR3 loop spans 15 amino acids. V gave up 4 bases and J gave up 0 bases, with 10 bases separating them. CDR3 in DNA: TGCGCCAGCAGCCAGGGACACACGAACACCGGGGAGCTGTTTTTT. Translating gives CASSQGHTNTGELFF. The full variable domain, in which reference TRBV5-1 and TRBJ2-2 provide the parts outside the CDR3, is KAGVTQTPRYLIKTRGQQVTLSCSPISGHRSVSWYQQTPGQGLQFLFEYFSETQRNKGNFPGRFSGRQFSNSRSEMNVSTLELGDSALYLCASSQGHTNTGELFFGEGSRLTVL.

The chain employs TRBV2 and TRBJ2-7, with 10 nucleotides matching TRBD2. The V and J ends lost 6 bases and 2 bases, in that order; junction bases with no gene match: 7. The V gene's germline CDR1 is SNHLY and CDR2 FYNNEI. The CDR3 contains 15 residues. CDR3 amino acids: CASRLGLAEAYEQYF. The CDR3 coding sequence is TGTGCCAGCAGGCTCGGACTAGCGGAAGCCTACGAGCAGTACTTC.

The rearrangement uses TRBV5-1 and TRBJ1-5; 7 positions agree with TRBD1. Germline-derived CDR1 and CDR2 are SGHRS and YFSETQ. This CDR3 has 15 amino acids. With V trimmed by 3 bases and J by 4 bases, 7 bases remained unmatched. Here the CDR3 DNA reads TGCGCCAGCAGCTCAGGGGGGACATCTAATCAGCCCCAGCATTTT. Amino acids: CASSSGGTSNQPQHF.

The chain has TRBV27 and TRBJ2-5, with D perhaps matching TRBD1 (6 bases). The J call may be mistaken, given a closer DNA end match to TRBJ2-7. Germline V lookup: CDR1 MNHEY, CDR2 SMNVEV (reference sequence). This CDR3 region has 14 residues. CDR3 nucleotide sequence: TGTGCCAGCAGTTCGGTAGGGGGTATGGACGAGCAGTACTTC. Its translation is CASSSVGGMDEQYF.

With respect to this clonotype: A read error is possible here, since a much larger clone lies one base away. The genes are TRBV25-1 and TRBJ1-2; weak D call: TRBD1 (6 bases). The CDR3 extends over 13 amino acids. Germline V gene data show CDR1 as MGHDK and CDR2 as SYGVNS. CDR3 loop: CVSLQGNGKGYTF. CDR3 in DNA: TGTGTCAGCTTACAGGGAAACGGAAAAGGCTACACCTTC.